These 20 T cell receptor beta chains share one sample of origin, sequenced in a study of blood T cell repertoires in COVID-19. The repertoire was sequenced with immunoSEQ multiplex PCR; TCRdb's copy has only in-frame clones and lacks some. This table holds some 250,000 clones, around 90% found once. The sequencing sample was made of PBMCs or T cells enriched from blood (not recorded which). These receptors were collected from a woman between 35 and 50 years old with acute COVID-19.

The chain is built from TRBV30 and TRBJ1-2; tentatively, D is TRBD1 (6 bases). CDR3 length equals 15 residues. The germline gives CDR1 GTSNPN, CDR2 SVGIG (reference sequence). With 3 bases removed from V and 5 bases from J, the gap between germline ends came to 19 bases. As DNA, the CDR3 is TGTGCCTGGAGACCCCCCGACAGGTCCCTATATGGCTACACCTTC. Protein product: CAWRPPDRSLYGYTF.

The rearrangement joins TRBV5-1 to TRBJ1-2; D is unclear. The germline gives CDR1 SGHRS, CDR2 YFSETQ. With 0 bases removed from V and 6 bases from J, the gap between germline ends came to 12 bases. The CDR3 consists of 14 residues. The CDR3 reads CASSLAMGEDGYTF. The DNA for the CDR3 is TGCGCCAGCAGCTTGGCAATGGGAGAGGATGGCTACACCTTC.

The chain uses TRBV11-2 and TRBJ2-7; no clear D gene. V lost 5 bases and J 0 bases, leaving 8 bases between the germline ends. CDR1 SGHAT and CDR2 FQNNGV come from the germline V gene. The CDR3 totals 13 residues. DNA for the CDR3: TGTGCCAGCAGCCGTATCAGCTCCTACGAGCAGTACTTC. Amino acids: CASSRISSYEQYF.

The rearrangement uses TRBV7-9 and TRBJ1-2, with D uncertain. In germline, CDR1 is SEHNR, CDR2 FQNEAQ (reference sequence). There are 15 residues in the CDR3. V was clipped by 5 bases and J by 3 bases, with 16 bases between them. The CDR3 reads CASSPPGSRHYGYTF. In nucleotides, the CDR3 is TGTGCCAGCAGCCCGCCTGGGAGCCGACACTATGGCTACACCTTC.

The genes are TRBV5-6 and TRBJ1-2; no clear D. Trimming took off 4 bases at V and 5 bases at J, with 21 bases between the two ends. From germline, CDR1 is SGHDT and CDR2 YYEEEE. The length of the CDR3 is 16 residues. CDR3 amino acids: CASSVGRGISSYGYTF. The CDR3 DNA follows: TGTGCCAGCAGCGTGGGTAGAGGGATCTCATCTTATGGCTACACCTTC.

This chain connects TRBV9 to TRBJ2-7, with D tentatively TRBD1 (5 bases). The V end lost 0 bases, the J end lost 3 bases, and 10 bases lay between the germline ends. From germline, CDR1 is SGDLS and CDR2 YYNGEE. This CDR3 is built from 14 residues. The CDR3 nucleotides are TGTGCCAGCAGCGTAGATGGGCAGGGCTACGAGCAGTACTTC. This sequence encodes CASSVDGQGYEQYF.

DNA for the CDR3: TGTGCCAGCAGGGGGGAGGGGCCCGGGGAGCTGTTTTTT. It yields the protein CASRGEGPGELFF. The chain carries TRBV11-2 and TRBJ2-2; 7 nucleotides line up with TRBD2. The V segment lost 6 bases and the J segment 6 bases; nucleotides outside the gene matches: 4. The germline CDR1 and CDR2 sequences are SGHAT and FQNNGV. The CDR3 spans 13 residues. The variable domain in full, completed from reference TRBV11-2 and TRBJ2-2, reads EAGVAQSPRYKIIEKRQSVAFWCNPISGHATLYWYQQILGQGPKLLIQFQNNGVVDDSQLPKDRFSAERLKGVDSTLKIQPAKLEDSAVYLCASRGEGPGELFFGEGSRLTVL.

The chain carries TRBV10-1 and TRBJ2-1; 8 nucleotides line up with TRBD2. Germline trimming cut 0 bases from V and 5 bases from J; bases unmatched to any gene: 6. The germline V gene encodes CDR1 WNHNN and CDR2 SYGVQD (reference sequence). The CDR3 is made up of 16 amino acids. CDR3 loop: CASSESGRGENNEQFF. CDR3 DNA sequence: TGCGCCAGCAGTGAGTCTGGGCGGGGGGAAAACAATGAGCAGTTCTTC.

The chain recombines TRBV6-5 with TRBJ2-2; D possibly corresponds to TRBD2 (5 bases). Per the germline V gene, CDR1 is MNHEY and CDR2 is SVGAGI. The CDR3 has 14 amino acids. V was cut by 5 bases and J by 4 bases, with 11 bases left in between. CDR3 sequence: CASSHETSTGELFF. DNA for the CDR3: TGTGCCAGCAGTCACGAAACTAGCACCGGGGAGCTGTTTTTT.

This sequence joins TRBV28 and TRBJ1-2; no clear D gene. The CDR3 is 14 amino acids. Trimming removed 3 bases from V and 4 bases from J, with 12 bases in between. From germline, CDR1 is MDHEN and CDR2 SYDVKM. CDR3 amino acids: CASSFNGEGYGYTF. The DNA for the CDR3 is TGTGCCAGCAGTTTTAACGGGGAGGGCTATGGCTACACCTTC.

The chain employs TRBV20-1 and TRBJ2-7, with D possibly being TRBD2 (5 bases). V was clipped by 3 bases and J by 1 base, with 7 bases between them. Per the germline V gene, CDR1 is DFQATT and CDR2 is SNEGSKA (reference sequence). The CDR3 covers 12 residues. The CDR3 is CSASSASYEQYF. The CDR3 coding sequence is TGCAGTGCTAGTAGCGCTTCCTACGAGCAGTACTTC.

The genes are TRBV24-1 and TRBJ2-7, with 7 bases that match TRBD1. The CDR3 runs 15 residues. Germline trimming cut 7 bases from V and 4 bases from J; bases unmatched to any gene: 12. Germline loops: CDR1 KGHDR, CDR2 SFDVKD. DNA for the CDR3: TGTGCCACCAGGCCGCTATGGGACAGTCAGTACGAGCAGTACTTC. Amino acids: CATRPLWDSQYEQYF.

This clone was observed once. The chain couples TRBV7-2 to TRBJ2-7; 9 bases align to TRBD2. CDR1 and CDR2 from the germline V gene are SGHTA and FQGNSA. The trim removed 1 base at V and 2 bases at J, leaving 3 bases unmatched. This CDR3 is built from 15 residues. The CDR3 loop is CASSLGTSVPYEQYF. The CDR3 DNA sequence: TGTGCCAGCAGCTTAGGGACTAGCGTCCCCTACGAGCAGTACTTC.

This clone was recorded once. This chain connects TRBV7-8 to TRBJ2-1; the D gene is possibly TRBD1 (5 bases). The V end was cut by 1 base, the J end by 8 bases, with 15 bases between. The CDR3 sequence is 15 residues long. Germline V gives CDR1 SGHVS, CDR2 FQNEAQ. The chain's CDR3 is CASSLGGQGIDEQFF. Written as DNA, the CDR3 is TGTGCCAGCAGCTTAGGTGGGCAGGGTATCGATGAGCAGTTCTTC.

This chain joins TRBV27 and TRBJ1-2, with no clear D. Between the trimmed V and J ends, which lost 5 bases and 9 bases, there was a span of 13 bases. The CDR3 spans 12 residues. The germline gives CDR1 MNHEY, CDR2 SMNVEV (reference sequence). The chain's CDR3 is CASSDKEGSYTF. Here the CDR3 DNA reads TGTGCCAGCAGTGACAAGGAAGGAAGCTACACCTTC.

The gene calls are TRBV18 and TRBJ2-7, with 8 bases identical to TRBD2. Per the germline V gene, CDR1 is KGHSH and CDR2 is LQKENI. CDR3 length: 12 residues. V was pared by 8 bases and J by 7 bases, with 7 bases of the junction left unmatched. CDR3 nucleotide sequence: TGTGCCAGCGAATCGAGCGGGGGTGAGCAGTACTTC. Its translation is CASESSGGEQYF.

The J gene is TRBJ1-4, the V gene TRBV28; 8 bases line up with TRBD1. Trimming took 5 bases from V and 5 from J; bases not matched to a gene: 7. Germline lookup yields CDR1 MDHEN and CDR2 SYDVKM. The CDR3 runs 15 residues. In DNA form, the CDR3 reads TGTGCCAGCAGTCCAGGGGGCTCGGGGAATGAAAAACTGTTTTTT. Translated: CASSPGGSGNEKLFF.

V is TRBV6-5 and J is TRBJ2-7; 9 bases line up with TRBD1. V was pared by 8 bases and J by 1 base, with 3 bases of the junction left unmatched. Germline CDR1 reads MNHEY; CDR2 reads SVGAGI. The CDR3 consists of 13 residues. Here the CDR3 reads CASLGTGSYEQYF. The CDR3 DNA reads TGTGCCAGCTTAGGGACAGGGTCCTACGAGCAGTACTTC.

The genes are TRBV19 and TRBJ2-7, with TRBD2 matching 10 bases. Germline V lookup: CDR1 LNHDA, CDR2 SQIVND (reference sequence). The CDR3 is made up of 16 amino acids. V trimming: 3 bases; J trimming: 2 bases; junction bases outside the gene matches: 7. The CDR3 DNA sequence: TGTGCCAGTAGTATCACGGCTAGCGGGAGCCCCTACGAGCAGTACTTC. Its protein is CASSITASGSPYEQYF.

A single count supports this clone. The rearrangement links TRBV28 to TRBJ1-1, with 10 bases fitting TRBD1. Germline V gene sequence: CDR1 MDHEN, CDR2 SYDVKM. This CDR3 contains 16 residues. V shed 7 bases, J shed 5 bases, and the junction held 13 bases outside the gene matches. The CDR3 region is CASTYLPGQGWTEAFF. DNA for the CDR3: TGTGCCAGCACCTACCTACCGGGACAGGGGTGGACTGAAGCTTTCTTT.